Listed here is a single T cell receptor beta chain. Sequenced by immunoSEQ multiplex PCR; TCRdb stores in-frame clones only, minus some. The data show roughly 160,000 clones, more than 85% seen once. This sample is part of a study of blood T cell repertoires in COVID-19. Germline CDR1 LNHDA, CDR2 SQIVND (reference sequence). The CDR3 length is 17 residues. With V trimmed by 5 bases and J by 3 bases, 13 bases remained unmatched. The chain couples TRBV19 to TRBJ1-5; 7 positions match TRBD1. The sample was peripheral blood. This clonotype was sampled from a man in his fifties or sixties with COVID-19, enrolled during active disease. CDR3 coding DNA: TGTGCCAGTAGTGCCTGGCCAAGTAGGGGGCCCAATCAGCCCCAGCATTTT. It codes for CASSAWPSRGPNQPQHF.